Listed below are T cell receptor beta chains from one sample, sequenced in a study of patients and donors after allogeneic stem cell transplantation. TCRdb reprocessed the RT-PCR reads with MiXCR, giving one entry per CDR3 protein. The sample lists about 160,000 distinct CDR3 sequences; roughly 24% were seen once. Specimen: blood, either unsorted or a sorted T cell fraction (not recorded which). These receptors all come from a human donor who was either an allogeneic HSCT recipient or a stem cell or donor lymphocyte infusion donor (not recorded which). It is not recorded whose cells these are; they may come from a transplant donor. Each CDR3 is given with its conserved first and last residue. A D gene is named only where the DNA matches it firmly. Size is omitted from some rows. Given values are once, few, many or a class for expanded clones.

abundance	v_gene	d_gene	j_gene	CDR3nt	CDR3aa
many	TRBV20-1	TRBD1	TRBJ1-1	TGCAGTGCTAGAAAAAATACGGGACAGGGGGGTGATACTGAAGCTTTCTTT	CSARKNTGQGGDTEAFF
NA	TRBV20-1	NA	TRBJ2-3	TGCAGTGCGGAGACCGGTGCAGATACGCAGTGTTTT	CSAETGADTQCF
NA	TRBV5-8	NA	TRBJ2-3	TGTGCCAGCAGCTTGGGCGGGCCCCTCAGGGCCACAGATACGCAGTATTTT	CASSLGGPLRATDTQYF
few	TRBV7-9	TRBD1	TRBJ2-5	TGTGCCAGCAGCTTAACCAGGACAGGGAAGTTTGGGCAAGAGACCCAGTACTTC	CASSLTRTGKFGQETQYF
NA	TRBV6-5	TRBD2	TRBJ2-2	TGTGCCAGCAGTTCTGGCGGGGGGACCGGGGAGCTGTTTTTT	CASSSGGGTGELFF
few	TRBV6-5	NA	TRBJ2-7	TGTGCCAGCAGCAAGGGTATGGCTTACGAGCAGTACTTC	CASSKGMAYEQYF
NA	TRBV12-3/TRBV12-4	TRBD2	TRBJ2-3	TGTGCCAGCAGTTTAGCGGGAGGGCCCCGACCGGATACGCAGTATTTT	CASSLAGGPRPDTQYF
NA	TRBV3-1	NA	TRBJ2-7	TGTGCCAGCAGCAGCGGCGAGGGGTACGAGCAGTACTTC	CASSSGEGYEQYF
NA	TRBV20-1	TRBD2	TRBJ2-3	TGCAGTGCTAGAGATGGGACTAGCGGGAGCACAGATACGCAGTATTTT	CSARDGTSGSTDTQYF
few	TRBV27	TRBD1	TRBJ2-6	TGTGCCAGCACCGCAGGGACAGCTGGGGCCAACGTCCTGACTTTC	CASTAGTAGANVLTF
NA	TRBV12-3/TRBV12-4	NA	TRBJ2-3	TGTGCCAGCAGTTTTCAGGGGGGGTCGCGCACCACAGATACGCAGTATTTT	CASSFQGGSRTTDTQYF
many	TRBV4-3	NA	TRBJ1-4	TGCGCCAGCAGCCCCGCCCAGGATGGTGAAAAACTGTTTTTT	CASSPAQDGEKLFF
few	TRBV7-2	TRBD1	TRBJ1-1	TGTGCCAGCAGCGAGACAGGGGGAAGTGAAGCTTTCTTT	CASSETGGSEAFF
few	TRBV12-3/TRBV12-4	NA	TRBJ2-3	TGTGCCAGCAGTTTAGTGTCCCCGACAGATACGCAGTATTTT	CASSLVSPTDTQYF
few	TRBV5-1	NA	TRBJ1-6	TGCGCCAGCAGCTTGGGACAAGATAATTCACCCCTCCACTTT	CASSLGQDNSPLHF
NA	TRBV9	TRBD2	TRBJ2-2	TGTGCCAGCAGAGGCAGCGGGGCCGCCACCGGGGAGCTGTTTTTT	CASRGSGAATGELFF
NA	TRBV12-3/TRBV12-4	NA	TRBJ2-7	TGTGCCAGCAGTTTTGTAGGAGTCTACGAGCAGTACTTC	CASSFVGVYEQYF
NA	TRBV12-3/TRBV12-4	TRBD1	TRBJ1-1	TGTGCCAGCACCAACAGGGGGAGTAGCACTGAAGCTTTCTTT	CASTNRGSSTEAFF
NA	TRBV5-1	TRBD1	TRBJ1-2	TGCGCCAGCAAACCGGGACAGAGAAACTATGGCTACACCTTC	CASKPGQRNYGYTF
once	TRBV10-2	NA	TRBJ2-5	TGCGCCAGCAGGAGGGGATTCCAAGAGACCCAGTACTTC	CASRRGFQETQYF
few	TRBV20-1	NA	TRBJ2-7	TGCAGTGCTAGAGGGAGCTGGTACGAGCAGTACTTC	CSARGSWYEQYF
many	TRBV20-1	NA	TRBJ1-4	TGCAGTGCTAGAGATTGGGGGGAGGGTGAAAAACTGTTTTTT	CSARDWGEGEKLFF
NA	TRBV12-3/TRBV12-4	NA	TRBJ2-1	TGTGCCAGCAGTTTATTCGATGAGCAGTTCTTC	CASSLFDEQFF
NA	TRBV5-1	TRBD2	TRBJ2-7	TGCGCCAGCAAACCGGGACTAGCGGCCTTTGTTGCCTACGAGCAGTACTTC	CASKPGLAAFVAYEQYF
many	TRBV6-5	NA	TRBJ1-2	TGTGCCAGCAGTTACTCACCTGACAGTAACTATGGCTACACCTTC	CASSYSPDSNYGYTF
many	TRBV27	TRBD2	TRBJ2-1	TGTGCCAGCAGTTTTAGTTCTAGCGGCCTGTGGGACAATGAGCAGTTCTTC	CASSFSSSGLWDNEQFF
many	TRBV2	NA	TRBJ1-1	TGTGTTTCTAGGTGGAACACTGAAGCTTTCTTT	CVSRWNTEAFF
NA	TRBV5-1	TRBD1	TRBJ1-4	TGCGCCAGCAGAGGGACAGGCTTTGAAAAACTGTTTTTT	CASRGTGFEKLFF
few	TRBV20-1	NA	TRBJ1-3	TGCAGTGCTAGAGATCCCCAGAGCTCTGGAAACACCATATATTTT	CSARDPQSSGNTIYF
NA	TRBV20-1	NA	TRBJ1-1	TGCAGTGCTAGGGGAGGCGGGGGTGGAGAAGCTTTCTTT	CSARGGGGGEAFF
few	TRBV14	TRBD1	TRBJ2-7	TGTGCCAGCAGCCACCACCCCCGGGACAGGGACTACGAGCAGTACTTC	CASSHHPRDRDYEQYF
many	TRBV9	NA	TRBJ1-4	TGTGCCAGCAGCAACAGAGATAATGAAAAACTGTTTTTT	CASSNRDNEKLFF
NA	TRBV12-3/TRBV12-4	TRBD1	TRBJ1-2	TGTGCCAGCAGTTCAACCATTCGGACAGGGCGACTCTATGGCTACACCTTC	CASSSTIRTGRLYGYTF
NA	TRBV3-1	NA	TRBJ2-7	TGTGCCAGCAGCCATAGCCTACAACTATCAGTCTACGAGCAGTACTTC	CASSHSLQLSVYEQYF
NA	TRBV24-1	NA	TRBJ2-1	TGTGCCACCAGTGATTCGGGGGCCGCAGCATACAATGAGCAGTTCTTC	CATSDSGAAAYNEQFF
NA	TRBV10-3	TRBD1	TRBJ1-6	TGTGCCATCAGTGAGGACGAGGGGGCATCACCCCTCCACTTT	CAISEDEGASPLHF
NA	TRBV20-1	NA	TRBJ1-2	TGCAGTGCTATGACAGGAGAGAATTATGGCTACACCTTC	CSAMTGENYGYTF
NA	TRBV5-1	TRBD2	TRBJ2-1	TGCGCCAGCAGCAGGCCGGGACTAGCAATGGGTGAGCAGTTCTTC	CASSRPGLAMGEQFF
NA	TRBV6-6	NA	TRBJ1-2	TGTGCCAGCAGTTACACGCCGGCGGGACATGGCTACACCTTC	CASSYTPAGHGYTF
many	TRBV15	TRBD1	TRBJ1-3	TGTGCCACCCACAGGGGAGATGGAAACACCATATATTTT	CATHRGDGNTIYF
NA	TRBV5-1	NA	TRBJ1-6	TGCGCCAGCAGCCCTAATCCGGACGCTAGCTCCTATAATTCACCCCTCCACTTT	CASSPNPDASSYNSPLHF
few	TRBV24-1	TRBD2	TRBJ2-3	TGTGCCACCAGTGATCCTAGCGGAACTAGCACAGATACGCAGTATTTT	CATSDPSGTSTDTQYF
few	TRBV15	NA	TRBJ1-1	TGTGCCACCAGCAGAGATACGGCAGCCGAAGCTTTCTTT	CATSRDTAAEAFF
NA	TRBV7-3	NA	TRBJ1-1	TGTGCCAGCAGCTTAACGATAGGGGGGAACACTGAAGCTTTCTTT	CASSLTIGGNTEAFF
NA	TRBV20-1	NA	TRBJ2-1	TGCAGTGCTAGTAGCCCGTCAGGGGATAGCTACAATGAGCAGTTCTTC	CSASSPSGDSYNEQFF
few	TRBV5-1	NA	TRBJ2-1	TGCGCCAGCAGCTTGGCAGTGAGCTCCTACAATGAGCAGTTCTTC	CASSLAVSSYNEQFF
few	TRBV5-1	NA	TRBJ2-1	TGCGCCAGCAGCTTGGCCCTTCGACAGATCAATGAGCAGTTCTTC	CASSLALRQINEQFF
NA	TRBV20-1	TRBD2	TRBJ2-1	TGCAGTGCTGGACTAGCGGGGTCGTACAATGAGCAGTTCTTC	CSAGLAGSYNEQFF
NA	TRBV27	NA	TRBJ2-7	TGTGCCAGCAGTTTAAGAGGGGCTTTCTACGAGCAGTACTTC	CASSLRGAFYEQYF